This T cell receptor beta chain was documented in a study of cytomegalovirus exposure and HLA in healthy donors. Donors were ostensibly healthy at sampling, although undocumented immune exposures were probable. The PCR employed 60 Vbeta primers together with 13 Jbeta primers. TCRdb's table, derived via immunoSEQ multiplex PCR, lists solely in-frame clones and lacks some. Of some 150,000 clones listed, 65% to 85% are singletons. Sequenced input: PBMCs. This clonotype was sampled from a woman younger than 45 in good health and CMV-seropositive.

Here the CDR3 reads CASTVSGTDNGELFF. CDR3 in DNA: TGTGCCAGCACAGTCTCCGGGACAGATAACGGGGAGCTGTTTTTT. V gene TRBV27 combines with J gene TRBJ2-2; 7 bases are shared with TRBD1. The CDR3 runs 15 residues. The V and J ends lost 7 bases and 7 bases, in that order; junction bases with no gene match: 12. Germline CDR1 is MNHEY and CDR2 is SMNVEV (reference sequence).